This TCR beta chain was obtained from a study of T cell responses to AZD1222 COVID-19 vaccine. Points from the study as a whole: Donors were largely white British and mainly female; clonal diversity was possibly underestimated. Close to half of all spike-specific TCRs reportedly target regions of the variants that are unmutated. At baseline, just 6 or 7 AZD1222 recipients tested seropositive.

TCRdb's table, derived via immunoSEQ multiplex PCR, lists solely in-frame clones and lacks some. The data show about 140,000 clones, with more than 75% seen just once and 3.1% held by the top ten. Note on this clone: Its matching antigen is unknown.

This receptor was identified in an adult who received the AZD1222 COVID-19 vaccine. The source was peripheral blood, collected 28 days after the second AZD1222 dose.

This CDR3 is CASSLFTGPNGYTF. The CDR3, as DNA: TGTGCCAGCAGCTTATTTACAGGACCGAATGGCTACACCTTC. The chain joins TRBV11-2 to TRBJ1-2; TRBD1 might be the D (5 bases). CDR1 and CDR2 (germline): SGHAT, FQNNGV. V lost 2 bases, J lost 6 bases, and 13 bases lay in between. The CDR3 spans 14 residues.